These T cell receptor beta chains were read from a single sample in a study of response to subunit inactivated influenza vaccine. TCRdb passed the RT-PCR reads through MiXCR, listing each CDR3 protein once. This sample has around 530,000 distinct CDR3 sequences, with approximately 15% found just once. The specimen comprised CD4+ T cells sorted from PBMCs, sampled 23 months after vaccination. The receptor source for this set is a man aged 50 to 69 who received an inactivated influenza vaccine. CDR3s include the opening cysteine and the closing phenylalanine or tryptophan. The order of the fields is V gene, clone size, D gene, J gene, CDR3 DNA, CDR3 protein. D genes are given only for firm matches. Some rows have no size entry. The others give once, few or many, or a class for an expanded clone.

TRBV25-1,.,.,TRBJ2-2,TGTGCCAGCAGTAAACTTGGGAGAAGCACCGGGGAGCTGTTTTTT,CASSKLGRSTGELFF
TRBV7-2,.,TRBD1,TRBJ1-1,TGTGCCAGCAGCGGGTACAGGGGCGCGGCCGACGCTTTCTTT,CASSGYRGAADAFF
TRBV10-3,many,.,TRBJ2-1,TGTGCCATCAGTGAGTCGAATACCTCCCCGGGCAATGAGCAGTTCTTC,CAISESNTSPGNEQFF
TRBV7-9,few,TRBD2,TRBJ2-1,TGTGCCAGCAGCTCGGGGGGGTTCTACAATGAGCAGTTCTTC,CASSSGGFYNEQFF
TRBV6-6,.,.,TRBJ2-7,TGTGCCAGCGCGGCTTGGGGGAGCGAGCAGTACTTC,CASAAWGSEQYF
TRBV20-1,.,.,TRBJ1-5,TGCAGTGCTAGGTACGGGAGTAGCAATCAGCCCCAGCATTTT,CSARYGSSNQPQHF
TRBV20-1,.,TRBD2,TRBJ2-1,TGCAGTGCTCGACCTAGCGGGAGGACTCTAAATGAGCAGTTCTTC,CSARPSGRTLNEQFF
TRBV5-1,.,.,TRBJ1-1,TGCGCCAGCAGCTTGTATTTGTCGAACTCGAACACTGAAGCTTTCTTT,CASSLYLSNSNTEAFF
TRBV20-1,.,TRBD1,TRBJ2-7,TGCAGTGCTCCCATCACCGACAGGGGGAACTCCCTTGGCAACGAGCAGTACTTC,CSAPITDRGNSLGNEQYF
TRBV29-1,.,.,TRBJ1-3,TGCAGCGTTGAAGATCTTCACTCGCAGGGCTCCTCTGGAAACACCATATATTTT,CSVEDLHSQGSSGNTIYF
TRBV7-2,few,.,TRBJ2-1,TGTGCCAGCAGTGCTGTAGGGAATGAGCAGTTCTTC,CASSAVGNEQFF
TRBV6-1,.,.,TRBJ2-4,TGTGCCAGCAGTGAAGCGCCAGGGGCCAAAAACATTCAGTACTTC,CASSEAPGAKNIQYF
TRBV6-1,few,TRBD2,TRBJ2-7,TGTGCCAGCAGTGGGGGACTAGCGGGAGGCACCTACGAGCAGTACTTC,CASSGGLAGGTYEQYF
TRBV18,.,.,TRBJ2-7,TGTGCCAGCTCACCTTTTCAATCAGACAGGACTTTAACCTACGAGCAGTACTTC,CASSPFQSDRTLTYEQYF
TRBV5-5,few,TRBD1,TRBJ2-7,TGTGCCAGCAGCGCAGGGGACAGGGGCTACGAGCAGTACTTC,CASSAGDRGYEQYF
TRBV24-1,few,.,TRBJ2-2,TGTGCCACCAGTGCTTACACCGGGGAGCTGTTTTTT,CATSAYTGELFF
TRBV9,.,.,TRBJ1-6,TGTGCCAGCAGCGTGAGTACGGCACCCCTCCACTTT,CASSVSTAPLHF
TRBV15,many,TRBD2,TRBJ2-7,TGTGCCACCAGCAGCATACAAAAACTAGCGGCAGAGCAGTACTTC,CATSSIQKLAAEQYF
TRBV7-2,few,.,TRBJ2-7,TGTGCCAGCAGCTTAGATCGGTTCGAGCAGTACTTC,CASSLDRFEQYF
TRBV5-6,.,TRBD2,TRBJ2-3,TGTGCCAGCGGCCTCGGGGGGACAGATACGCAGTATTTT,CASGLGGTDTQYF
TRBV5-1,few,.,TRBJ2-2,TGCGCCAGCAGGTCCGGGGCGCACACCGGGGAGCTGTTTTTT,CASRSGAHTGELFF
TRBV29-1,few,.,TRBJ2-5,TGCAGCGTTAGGACCGGTGAGACCCAGTACTTC,CSVRTGETQYF
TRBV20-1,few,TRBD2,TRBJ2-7,TGCAGTGCTAGCCGCTGGACTAGCCGATACTCCTACGAGCAGTACTTC,CSASRWTSRYSYEQYF
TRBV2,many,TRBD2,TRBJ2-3,TGTGCCAGCAGGGGACTAGCGGGAGTCGCAGATACGCAGTATTTT,CASRGLAGVADTQYF
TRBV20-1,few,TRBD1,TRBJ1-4,TGCAGTGCTCGGACAGGGGGTTATAATGAAAAACTGTTTTTT,CSARTGGYNEKLFF
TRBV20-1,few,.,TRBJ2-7,TGCAGTGCTAGAGATACGTACAGGGCGTCTTACGAGCAGTACTTC,CSARDTYRASYEQYF
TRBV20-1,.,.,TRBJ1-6,TGCAGTGCCCGAGGCCCCGCGGGAAATTCACCCCTCCACTTT,CSARGPAGNSPLHF
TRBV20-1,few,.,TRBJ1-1,TGCAGTGCCTCACCGGGGGGGCGGACTGAAGCTTTCTTT,CSASPGGRTEAFF